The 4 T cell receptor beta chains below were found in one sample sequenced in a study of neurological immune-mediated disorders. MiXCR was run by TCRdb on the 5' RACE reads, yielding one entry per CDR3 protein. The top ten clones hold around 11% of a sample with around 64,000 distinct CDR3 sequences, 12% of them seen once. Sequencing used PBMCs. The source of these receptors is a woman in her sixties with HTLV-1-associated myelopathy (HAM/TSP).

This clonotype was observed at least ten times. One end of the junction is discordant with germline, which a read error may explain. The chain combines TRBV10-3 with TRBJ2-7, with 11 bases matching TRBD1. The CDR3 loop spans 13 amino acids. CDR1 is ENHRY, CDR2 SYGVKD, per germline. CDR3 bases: TGTGCCACGCTTCGGGACAGGGGGGGATTTTGGGACTTC. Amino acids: CATLRDRGGFWDF.

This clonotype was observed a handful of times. The CDR3 region has the DNA TGCAGTGCTACACCCAACACCGGGGAGCTGTTTTTT. Protein: CSATPNTGELFF. The gene calls are TRBV20-1 and TRBJ2-2; D gene ambiguous. Trimming removed 4 bases from V and 2 bases from J, with 5 bases in between. The CDR3 is 12 amino acids. The germline CDR1 and CDR2 sequences are DFQATT and SNEGSKA (reference sequence).

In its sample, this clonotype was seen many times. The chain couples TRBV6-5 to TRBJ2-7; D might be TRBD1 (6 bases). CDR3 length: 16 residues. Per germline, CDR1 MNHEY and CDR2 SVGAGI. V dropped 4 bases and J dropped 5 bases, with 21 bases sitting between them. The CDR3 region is CASSFSKTGARDEQYF. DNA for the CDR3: TGTGCCAGCAGTTTCTCTAAGACAGGTGCACGGGACGAGCAGTACTTC.

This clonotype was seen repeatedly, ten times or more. CDR3 loop: CASSQDGSGSTGELFF. CDR3 nucleotide sequence: TGCGCCAGCAGCCAAGATGGTAGCGGGAGCACCGGGGAGCTGTTTTTT. V gene TRBV4-1 combines with J gene TRBJ2-2; 9 bases agree with TRBD2. There are 16 residues in the CDR3. V gave up 0 bases and J gave up 4 bases; unmatched junction bases: 3. Per germline, CDR1 MGHRA and CDR2 YSYEKL.